This entry lists 16 T cell receptor beta chains sequenced from one sample in a study of blood T cell repertoires in COVID-19. The assay was immunoSEQ multiplex PCR, and TCRdb's table has in-frame clones only and misses some. The data hold roughly 200,000 clones, with around 80% observed a single time. Source material: peripheral blood. These receptor sequences come from a woman aged 80 or older with active or convalescent COVID-19.

V and J are TRBV25-1 and TRBJ1-2; 7 bases line up with TRBD1. CDR3 length: 13 residues. Per the germline V gene, CDR1 is MGHDK and CDR2 is SYGVNS. J gave up 2 bases and V 9 bases, and 6 bases lay outside the gene matches. CDR3 coding DNA: TGTGCCAGTAAAAGGACAGGAAACTATGGCTACACCTTC. Amino acid sequence: CASKRTGNYGYTF.

The CDR3 DNA reads TGCGCCAGCAGCTCTCAGCCGCTCGGACAGGGCACAGATACGCAGTATTTT. Encoded protein: CASSSQPLGQGTDTQYF. V gene TRBV5-1 combines with J gene TRBJ2-3; 7 bases fit TRBD1. With V trimmed by 3 bases and J by 1 base, 11 bases remained unmatched. Germline V lookup: CDR1 SGHRS, CDR2 YFSETQ. This CDR3 comprises 17 residues.

CDR3: CASSTGTVYGYTF. CDR3 nucleotide sequence: TGTGCCAGCAGTACCGGGACAGTATATGGCTACACCTTC. J is TRBJ1-2 and V is TRBV12-3 or TRBV12-4; 7 nucleotides match TRBD1. The length of the CDR3 is 13 residues. V trimming: 5 bases; J trimming: 5 bases; junction bases outside the gene matches: 5.

This clone occurred a few times. This chain joins TRBV27 and TRBJ2-1, with D tentatively TRBD2 (5 bases). Between the trimmed V and J ends, which lost 5 bases and 9 bases, there was a span of 14 bases. Per the germline V gene, CDR1 is MNHEY and CDR2 is SMNVEV (reference sequence). CDR3 size: 13 residues. CDR3 in DNA: TGTGCCAGCAGTCCCGGCCCTGAGGGTGAGCAGTTCTTC. Translating it yields CASSPGPEGEQFF.

This chain joins TRBV18 and TRBJ1-1; 12 bases agree with TRBD1. Germline-derived CDR1 and CDR2 are KGHSH and LQKENI. The V segment lost 0 bases and the J segment 1 base; nucleotides outside the gene matches: 3. CDR3 length: 17 residues. CDR3: CASSPPGQGAGNTEAFF. The CDR3 region has the DNA TGTGCCAGCTCACCACCGGGACAGGGGGCGGGGAACACTGAAGCTTTCTTT.

The rearrangement joins TRBV27 to TRBJ2-3; 10 bases agree with TRBD2. The germline CDR1 and CDR2 sequences are MNHEY and SMNVEV (reference sequence). J was trimmed by 1 base and V by 3 bases; bases with no gene match: 7. This CDR3 comprises 17 residues. The CDR3, as DNA: TGTGCCAGCAGTTTCATCTTTGGACTAGCGGGCACAGATACGCAGTATTTT. Protein: CASSFIFGLAGTDTQYF.

The gene calls are TRBV4-1 and TRBJ2-7, with TRBD2 identical over 8 bases. V shed 6 bases and J 6 bases; nucleotides not matched to a gene: 16. The CDR3 loop spans 16 amino acids. CDR1 is MGHRA and CDR2 is YSYEKL in the germline V gene. The CDR3 spells CASSPGGTGIAGEQYF. The CDR3 nucleotides read TGCGCCAGCAGTCCGGGGGGGACGGGGATTGCGGGCGAGCAGTACTTC.

The chain is built from TRBV4-1 and TRBJ1-4, with D tentatively TRBD1 (6 bases). The CDR3 consists of 16 residues. CDR1 is MGHRA and CDR2 is YSYEKL in the germline V gene. Trimming cost V 4 bases and J 0 bases, with 12 bases left between them. The CDR3 is CASSLLRTATNEKLFF. CDR3 sequence (DNA): TGCGCCAGCAGCCTCCTCAGGACAGCAACTAATGAAAAACTGTTTTTT.

V usage is TRBV13 and J usage is TRBJ2-7, with D possibly TRBD2 on 6 matching bases. The CDR3 length is 13 residues. V was trimmed by 5 bases and J by 1 base, leaving 9 bases between them. Germline lookup yields CDR1 PRHDT and CDR2 FYEKMQ (reference sequence). CDR3 in amino acids: CASSPGLSYEQYF. The CDR3 nucleotides read TGTGCCAGCAGCCCGGGACTGTCCTACGAGCAGTACTTC.

The sample holds one count of this clone. This chain uses TRBV6-5 with TRBJ2-3; the D is unclear. This CDR3 has 12 amino acids. Between the trimmed V and J ends, which lost 6 bases and 3 bases, there was a span of 7 bases. CDR1 is MNHEY, CDR2 SVGAGI, per germline. This CDR3 reads CASRILTDTQYF. In DNA form, the CDR3 reads TGTGCCAGCAGAATACTTACAGATACGCAGTATTTT.

The chain recombines TRBV5-8 with TRBJ1-5; D unresolved. CDR1 and CDR2 (germline): SGHTS, YDEGEE. Trimming cost V 0 bases and J 5 bases, with 9 bases left between them. The CDR3 covers 14 residues. CDR3 DNA: TGTGCCAGCAGCTTGGGCGACACAGATCAGCCCCAGCATTTT. As protein: CASSLGDTDQPQHF. Using reference TRBV5-8 and TRBJ1-5 for the parts outside the CDR3, the full variable domain is EAGVTQSPTHLIKTRGQQATLRCSPISGHTSVYWYQQALGLGLQFLLWYDEGEERNRGNFPPRFSGRQFPNYSSELNVNALELEDSALYLCASSLGDTDQPQHFGDGTRLSIL.

The chain recombines TRBV28 with TRBJ2-7; D is undetermined. The CDR3 length is 14 residues. Germline-derived CDR1 and CDR2 are MDHEN and SYDVKM. Trimming stripped 6 bases from V and 3 bases from J, with 15 bases between. In DNA form, the CDR3 reads TGTGCCAGCAGGCCCGTCCTTGGGCTCTACGAGCAGTACTTC. Encoded protein: CASRPVLGLYEQYF.

The chain links TRBV19 to TRBJ1-5; 7 bases map to TRBD1. The CDR3 runs to 13 residues. From germline, CDR1 is LNHDA and CDR2 SQIVND (reference sequence). With V trimmed by 6 bases and J by 4 bases, 3 bases remained unmatched. The CDR3 protein is CASRSTGNQPQHF. The CDR3 bases are TGTGCCAGTAGATCGACAGGGAATCAGCCCCAGCATTTT.

As for this clone: Other DNA sequences in the sample encode the same CDR3. The chain employs TRBV20-1 and TRBJ1-4; no clear D. Trimming cost V 2 bases and J 8 bases, with 3 bases left between them. There are 10 residues in the CDR3. Germline CDR1 DFQATT, CDR2 SNEGSKA (reference sequence). CDR3 in amino acids: CSARQEKLFF. The CDR3 nucleotides read TGCAGTGCTAGACAGGAAAAACTGTTTTTT.

The chain has TRBV6-4 and TRBJ1-1, with 8 bases matching TRBD1. Germline V CDR1 and CDR2: MRHNA, SNTAGT. The CDR3 has 14 residues. V shed 6 bases and J 1 base; nucleotides not matched to a gene: 4. DNA of the CDR3: TGTGCCAGCAGGCCCGGACAGGGGAACACTGAAGCTTTCTTT. Amino acid sequence: CASRPGQGNTEAFF.

This chain connects TRBV18 to TRBJ1-2; 7 positions match TRBD1. V was pared by 6 bases and J by 1 base, with 2 bases of the junction left unmatched. The CDR3 contains 13 residues. The germline V gene encodes CDR1 KGHSH and CDR2 LQKENI. The DNA for the CDR3 is TGTGCCAGCTCTCGGGACAGTAACTATGGCTACACCTTC. Amino acids: CASSRDSNYGYTF.